Listed here are 31 T cell receptor gamma chains from one sample, sequenced in a study of gamma-delta chains in newborns, infants, children. TCRdb re-processed the reads via CATT. The data show more than 650 gamma-chain clones, over 1.5% seen once. The sequencing input was blood. All receptors derive from a child who was a newborn, infant or young child, either healthy, febrile or measles-vaccinated (not recorded which).

Only one count was recorded for this clone. This probably arose from a read error, given a far larger clone one base away. This chain joins TRGV3 and TRGJP1. The V gene end was trimmed by 2 bases and the J gene end by 4 bases; junction bases not matched to a gene: 13. Germline V CDR1 and CDR2: VTNTFY, YDVSTARD (reference sequence). The CDR3 contains 17 residues. The CDR3 coding sequence is TGTGCCACCTGGGACATGCCCCCTCGGAGCACTGGTTGGTTCAAGATATTT. Residues: CATWDMPPRSTGWFKIF.

This clone has only a few counts. A much larger clone lies one base from this, so it may be a read error. The same CDR3 arises from other DNA sequences in this sample as well. This CDR3 is CATWDRGKKLF. The CDR3 DNA reads as TGCGCCACCTGGGACAGGGGTAAGAAACTCTTT. J is TRGJ1 or TRGJ2 and V is TRGV3. Germline lookup yields CDR1 VTNTFY and CDR2 YDVSTARD (reference sequence). This CDR3 has 11 amino acids.

This clone is large by share. The sample carries other DNA sequences with the same CDR3. The chain joins TRGV3 to TRGJP2. Trimming took 1 base from V and 2 from J; bases not matched to a gene: 4. Germline V CDR1 and CDR2: VTNTFY, YDVSTARD (reference sequence). The CDR3 loop spans 15 amino acids. CDR3 loop: CATWDRRSSDWIKTF. For the CDR3, the DNA is TGTGCCACCTGGGACAGACGAAGTAGTGATTGGATCAAGACGTTT.

In regard to this clone: A far larger clone lies a single base away; this is likely a read error. The chain recombines TRGV9 with TRGJ1 or TRGJ2. The J segment lost 10 bases and the V segment lost 4 bases, leaving 10 bases of the junction unmatched. Germline V lookup: CDR1 GITISATS, CDR2 ISYDGTV (reference sequence). The CDR3 consists of 12 residues. In DNA form, the CDR3 reads TGTGCCTTGTGGGACTCAGGTTACAAGAAACTCTTT. Protein product: CALWDSGYKKLF.

This clone is large within its sample. The chain uses TRGV5 and TRGJP2. The ends lost 0 bases at V and 5 bases at J; junction bases unmatched: 9. The CDR3 runs to 16 residues. Germline assignment: CDR1 VINAFY and CDR2 YDVSNSKD. CDR3 in amino acids: CATWDRPGGSDWIKTF. The DNA of the CDR3 is TGTGCCACCTGGGACAGGCCGGGGGGAAGTGATTGGATCAAGACGTTT.

With respect to this clone: This likely stems from a read error, as it lies one base from a far larger clone. The V and J genes are TRGV8 and TRGJ1 or TRGJ2. CDR3 length: 15 amino acids. The V gene's germline CDR1 is VENAVY and CDR2 YDSYNSRV. The chain's CDR3 is CATWDPNSNYYKNLF. CDR3 sequence (DNA): TGTGCCACCTGGGATCCAAATTCGAATTATTATAAGAATCTCTTT.

Sample share makes this clone large (0.1 to 1%). The CDR3 sequence: CATWDLVRLGVYYKKLF. CDR3 coding DNA: TGTGCCACCTGGGACCTAGTCCGTCTGGGGGTTTATTATAAGAAACTCTTT. V and J are TRGV4 and TRGJ1 or TRGJ2. The V gene end was trimmed by 4 bases and the J gene end by 3 bases; junction bases not matched to a gene: 18. Germline V lookup: CDR1 EGSTGY, CDR2 YDSYTSSV. CDR3 length: 17 amino acids.

To note about this clone: A read error may be the cause here, since a much bigger clone is one base away. The genes are TRGV4 and TRGJ1 or TRGJ2. This CDR3 has 13 residues. Germline V gene sequence: CDR1 EGSTGY, CDR2 YDSYTSSV. CDR3 sequence reads: CATWDGLGYKKLF. The CDR3 DNA follows: TGTGCCACCTGGGATGGGTTAGGGTATAAGAAGCTCTTT.

With regard to this clone: Only one base separates this from a far larger clonotype, so it likely reflects a read error. This sequence joins TRGV4 and TRGJP2. Unmatched junction bases numbered 7, after V lost 9 bases and J lost 0 bases. CDR1 is EGSTGY, CDR2 YDSYTSSV, per germline. The CDR3 has 14 residues. CDR3 amino acids: CATRTHSSDWIKTF. Here the CDR3 DNA reads TGTGCCACCCGCACTCATAGTAGTGATTGGATCAAGACGTTT.

This clone has a handful of counts. A much larger clone sits a single nucleotide away, making a read error possible. The chain links TRGV4 to TRGJ1 or TRGJ2. This CDR3 is 12 amino acids long. Germline loops: CDR1 EGSTGY, CDR2 YDSYTSSV. This chain's CDR3 is CATRDGGYKKLF. The CDR3 DNA reads TGTGCCACCCGGGATGGGGGTTATAAGAAACTCTTT.

Relative to its sample, this clone is large. The chain joins TRGV4 to TRGJP1. The CDR3 extends over 15 amino acids. V lost 1 base and J lost 1; bases outside the gene matches: 3. Germline V lookup: CDR1 EGSTGY, CDR2 YDSYTSSV. This CDR3 is CATWDGITTGWFKIF. The CDR3 region has the DNA TGTGCCACCTGGGATGGAATTACCACTGGTTGGTTCAAGATATTT.

This clone was detected only a few times. A far larger clone is just one base off, so this is likely a read error. The DNA for the CDR3 is TGTGCCTTGTGGGAGGTGCATTATTATAAGAAACTCTTT. Its translation: CALWEVHYYKKLF. The genes are TRGV9 and TRGJ1 or TRGJ2. Germline CDR1 is GITISATS and CDR2 is ISYDGTV (reference sequence). The CDR3 sequence is 13 residues long. The trim removed 0 bases at V and 2 bases at J, leaving 1 base unmatched.

This clone has only a few counts. A far larger clone is a single base away, which makes a read error likely. This chain links TRGV9 with TRGJ1 or TRGJ2. The CDR3 loop spans 12 amino acids. After removal of 0 bases from V and 10 bases from J, the junction contained 6 bases not matched to a gene. Per the germline V gene, CDR1 is GITISATS and CDR2 is ISYDGTV (reference sequence). As DNA, the CDR3 is TGTGCCTTGTGGGAGGTGTCCCAAAAGAAACTCTTT. This sequence encodes CALWEVSQKKLF.

As to this clone: A much larger clone differs by one base, so this may be a read error. This rearrangement joins TRGV5 to TRGJ1 or TRGJ2. This CDR3 spans 17 amino acids. J was trimmed by 4 bases and V by 2 bases; bases with no gene match: 17. CDR1 and CDR2 from the germline V gene are VINAFY and YDVSNSKD. The CDR3 loop reads CATWDKNSAGKYYKKLF. CDR3 DNA sequence: TGTGCCACCTGGGACAAAAATTCGGCCGGGAAGTATTATAAGAAACTCTTT.

This clone has a handful of counts. TCRdb pairs this DNA with a much larger clone's protein that differs at residue 7, likely a read error; the protein shown was translated from the DNA. The rearrangement joins TRGV4 to TRGJ1 or TRGJ2. CDR1 and CDR2 (germline): EGSTGY, YDSYTSSV. V was clipped by 4 bases and J by 3 bases; unmatched bases: 6. This CDR3 is built from 13 residues. The CDR3 nucleotides read TGTGCCACCTGGGACCCCCTTTATTATAAGAAACTCTTT. Residues: CATWDPLYYKKLF.

This clone was counted a few times. A read error may be the cause here, since a much bigger clone is one base away. This chain links TRGV4 with TRGJ1 or TRGJ2. The CDR3 length is 11 residues. The germline V gene encodes CDR1 EGSTGY and CDR2 YDSYTSSV. The CDR3 loop reads CAAWDGYKKLF. The CDR3 DNA reads as TGTGCCGCCTGGGATGGTTATAAGAAACTCTTT.

About this clone itself: A far larger clone is one nucleotide away, so this likely arose from a read error. This specimen includes other DNA sequences encoding the same CDR3. V is TRGV9 and J is TRGJP. The CDR3 has 16 residues. The germline V gene has CDR1 GITISATS and CDR2 ISYDGTV (reference sequence). CDR3 sequence: CALWEVQELGKKIKVF. Written as DNA, the CDR3 is TGCGCCTTGTGGGAGGTGCAAGAGTTGGGCAAAAAAATCAAGGTATTT.

This clone has more than one count but fewer than ten. This likely came from a read error, as a far larger clone is one base away. The chain employs TRGV3 and TRGJ1 or TRGJ2. CDR1 and CDR2 (germline): VTNTFY, YDVSTARD (reference sequence). The CDR3 length is 12 residues. Here the CDR3 DNA reads TGTGCCACTTGGGACAGGCCCCATAAGAAACTCTTT. Translating gives CATWDRPHKKLF.

In regard to this clone: This likely came from a read error, as a far larger clone is one base away. This chain connects TRGV9 to TRGJ1 or TRGJ2. The J segment lost 10 bases and the V segment lost 2 bases, leaving 8 bases of the junction unmatched. Per the germline V gene, CDR1 is GITISATS and CDR2 is ISYDGTV (reference sequence). CDR3 length: 12 residues. CDR3 coding DNA: TGTGCCTTGTGGGAGGCGTCCCCAAAGAAACTCTTT. It encodes CALWEASPKKLF.

As regards this clone: Just one base apart from a much larger clone, this may be a read error. V is TRGV4 and J is TRGJ1 or TRGJ2. The CDR3 contains 16 residues. Per the germline V gene, CDR1 is EGSTGY and CDR2 is YDSYTSSV. The CDR3, as DNA: TGTGCCTCCTGGGATGGGGCCTGGGGTTCTTATTATAAGAAACTCTTT. Protein sequence: CASWDGAWGSYYKKLF.

Note on this clone: The protein TCRdb lists belongs to a much larger clone and differs from this DNA's translation at residue 10, which points to a read error; the protein shown is made from the DNA. CDR3 nucleotide sequence: TGTGCCTTGTGGGAGGATGGTTGGTTCGAGATATTT. Protein product: CALWEDGWFEIF. V usage is TRGV9 and J usage is TRGJP1. Germline V gives CDR1 GITISATS, CDR2 ISYDGTV (reference sequence). CDR3 size: 12 residues.

This clone turned up a few times. It is likely a read error: a sequence one base away is far more abundant. The sample has other DNA sequences that encode this CDR3 too. V is TRGV9 and J is TRGJP1. The CDR3 consists of 12 residues. V lost 2 bases, J lost 11 bases, and 5 bases stayed unmatched. Germline CDR1 is GITISATS and CDR2 is ISYDGTV (reference sequence). CDR3 bases: TGTGCCTTGTGGGAGGATGGCTGGTTCAAGATATTT. Translating it yields CALWEDGWFKIF.

This clone was detected only a few times. With a far larger clone one base away, a read error is the likely cause. This sequence joins TRGV2 and TRGJ1 or TRGJ2. The V segment lost 0 bases and the J segment 16 bases; nucleotides outside the gene matches: 9. Germline V gene sequence: CDR1 EGSNGY, CDR2 YDSYNSKV. The CDR3 contains 11 residues. The CDR3 spells CATWDGRGKLF. CDR3 in DNA: TGTGCCACCTGGGACGGGAGGGGGAAGCTCTTT.

This clone is categorized as large. The CDR3 region is CATWGSSDWIKTF. In nucleotides, the CDR3 is TGTGCCACCTGGGGAAGTAGTGATTGGATCAAGACGTTT. This chain connects TRGV8 to TRGJP2. The CDR3 runs 13 residues. CDR1 is VENAVY, CDR2 YDSYNSRV, per germline. J was trimmed by 2 bases and V by 5 bases; bases with no gene match: 2.

On this clone itself: This DNA's translation differs at residue 3 from TCRdb's protein, which comes from a much larger clone; a read error is likely, and the protein shown is translated from the DNA. The rearrangement joins TRGV8 to TRGJ1 or TRGJ2. The CDR3 consists of 14 residues. CDR1 VENAVY and CDR2 YDSYNSRV come from the germline V gene. The CDR3 DNA reads TGTGCCGCCTGGGATAGTAGCGGCGATTATAAGAAACTCTTT. Translated, it gives CAAWDSSGDYKKLF.

This clone is large. This rearrangement joins TRGV4 to TRGJ1 or TRGJ2. Trimming at V came to 4 bases and at J to 5 bases, leaving 8 bases not matched to a gene. The CDR3 has 13 amino acids. The V gene's germline CDR1 is EGSTGY and CDR2 YDSYTSSV. As DNA, the CDR3 is TGTGCCACCTGGGAATCGTTTCATTATAAGAAACTCTTT. Residues: CATWESFHYKKLF.

Judged by abundance, this clone is large. CDR3 sequence reads: CATWDRPYKKLF. Written as DNA, the CDR3 is TGTGCCACCTGGGACAGGCCTTATAAGAAACTCTTT. This sequence joins TRGV3 and TRGJ1 or TRGJ2. V gave up 0 bases and J gave up 6 bases; unmatched junction bases: 2. This CDR3 region has 12 residues. CDR1 and CDR2 (germline): VTNTFY, YDVSTARD (reference sequence).

This clone was seen only a few times. This probably arose from a read error, given a far larger clone one base away. The chain recombines TRGV9 with TRGJ1 or TRGJ2. CDR3 length: 11 amino acids. CDR1 and CDR2 (germline): GITISATS, ISYDGTV (reference sequence). The CDR3 bases are TGTGCCTTGTGGGGGGTGCATAAGAAACTCTTT. Translation: CALWGVHKKLF.

This clone was detected only a few times. This likely reflects a read error, since a far larger clone is one base away. The DNA of the CDR3 is TGTGCCGCCTGGGAGAGATATAAGAAACTCTTT. Protein product: CAAWERYKKLF. This rearrangement joins TRGV8 to TRGJ1 or TRGJ2. The CDR3 length is 11 residues. Germline assignment: CDR1 VENAVY and CDR2 YDSYNSRV.

This clone has just a few counts. A much larger clone lies one base from this, so it may be a read error. The genes are TRGV3 and TRGJP2. The junction had 4 bases not matched to a gene; V was cut back by 1 base and J by 2 bases. The CDR3 spans 15 residues. The germline V gene has CDR1 VTNTFY and CDR2 YDVSTARD (reference sequence). In DNA, the CDR3 is TGTGCCACCTGGGACAGAGGAAGTAGTGATTGGATCAAGACGTTT. Its protein product is CATWDRGSSDWIKTF.

This clone occurred a few times. Being one base from a much bigger clone, this may be a read error. The chain recombines TRGV8 with TRGJ1 or TRGJ2. Germline V gene data show CDR1 as VENAVY and CDR2 as YDSYNSRV. The CDR3 is made up of 13 amino acids. The CDR3 region is CATWVRNYYKKLF. CDR3 DNA sequence: TGTGCCACCTGGGTCCGGAATTATTATAAGAAACTCTTC.